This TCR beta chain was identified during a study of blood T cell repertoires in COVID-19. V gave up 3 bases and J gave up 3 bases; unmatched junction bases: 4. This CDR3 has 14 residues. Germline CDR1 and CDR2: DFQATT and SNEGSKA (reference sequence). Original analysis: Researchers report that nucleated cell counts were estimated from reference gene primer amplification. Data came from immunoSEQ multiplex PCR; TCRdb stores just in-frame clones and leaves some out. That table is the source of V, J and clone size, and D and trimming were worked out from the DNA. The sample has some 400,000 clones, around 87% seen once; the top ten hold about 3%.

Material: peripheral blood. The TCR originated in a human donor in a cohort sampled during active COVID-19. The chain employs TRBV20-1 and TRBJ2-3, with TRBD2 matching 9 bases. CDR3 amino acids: CSASRLAGTDTQYF. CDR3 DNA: TGCAGTGCTAGTAGGCTAGCGGGGACAGATACGCAGTATTTT.